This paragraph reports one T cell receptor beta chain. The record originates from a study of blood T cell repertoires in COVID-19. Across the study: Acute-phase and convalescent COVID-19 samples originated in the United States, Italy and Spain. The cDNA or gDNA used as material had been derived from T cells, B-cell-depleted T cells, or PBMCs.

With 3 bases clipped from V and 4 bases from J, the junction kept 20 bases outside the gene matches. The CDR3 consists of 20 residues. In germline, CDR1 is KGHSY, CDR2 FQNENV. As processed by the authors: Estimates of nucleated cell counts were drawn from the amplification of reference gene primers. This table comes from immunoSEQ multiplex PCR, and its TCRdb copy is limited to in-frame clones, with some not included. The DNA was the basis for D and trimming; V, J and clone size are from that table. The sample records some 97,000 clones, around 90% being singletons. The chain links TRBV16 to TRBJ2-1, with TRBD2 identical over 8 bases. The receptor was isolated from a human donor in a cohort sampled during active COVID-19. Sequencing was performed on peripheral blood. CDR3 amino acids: CASSQFGVSVTSGDYNEQFF. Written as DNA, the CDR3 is TGTGCCAGCAGCCAGTTTGGGGTGTCCGTAACTAGCGGAGATTACAATGAGCAGTTCTTC.